This T cell receptor (beta chain) was captured by sequencing in a study of shared clonotypes between healthy human individuals. TCRdb keeps only in-frame clones here, not all; method: immunoSEQ multiplex PCR. The sample yields 550,000 to 850,000 clones, approximately 72% seen once. With 3 bases removed from V and 3 bases from J, the gap between germline ends came to 12 bases. Germline V lookup: CDR1 SGHDN, CDR2 FVKESK. This CDR3 spans 15 amino acids. The specimen sequenced was memory CD4+ T cells sorted from blood. As for subset: CD45RA-negative fraction. This receptor was taken from a young woman in good health. The chain has TRBV14 and TRBJ2-1; D is uncertain. The DNA for the CDR3 is TGTGCCAGCAGCCACCTCACCTTCTTCTACAATGAGCAGTTCTTC. It specifies CASSHLTFFYNEQFF. The full variable domain, in which reference TRBV14 and TRBJ2-1 provide the parts outside the CDR3, is EAGVTQFPSHSVIEKGQTVTLRCDPISGHDNLYWYRRVMGKEIKFLLHFVKESKQDESGMPNNRFLAERTGGTYSTLKVQPAELEDSGVYFCASSHLTFFYNEQFFGPGTRLTVL.